The 27 T cell receptor beta chains below come from one sample, sequenced in a study of cytomegalovirus exposure and HLA in healthy donors. The PCR used 60 Vbeta and 13 Jbeta primers. Method: immunoSEQ multiplex PCR; TCRdb's copy keeps in-frame clones and lacks some. The table includes around 200,000 clones, under 70% detected once. What was sequenced was PBMCs. These receptors were obtained from a man aged 35 to 55 in good health and CMV-seropositive.

This clone has a single count. V is TRBV13 and J is TRBJ2-5, with D perhaps TRBD2 (5 bases). The germline V gene encodes CDR1 PRHDT and CDR2 FYEKMQ (reference sequence). The germline V and J ends were trimmed by 5 bases and 5 bases, with 18 bases remaining between them. CDR3 length: 15 amino acids. In DNA form, the CDR3 reads TGTGCCAGCAGCCGTCCCGGAGGAGGTCCGGAGACCCAGTACTTC. This gives the protein CASSRPGGGPETQYF.

This clone occurred once. The V call is TRBV7-2, the J call TRBJ1-2; D is uncertain. The CDR3 has 13 amino acids. Germline CDR1 and CDR2: SGHTA and FQGNSA. V was shortened by 4 bases and J by 12 bases, with 18 bases between the two germline ends. CDR3 sequence (DNA): TGTGCCAGCAGCTCCACGTGGAAGAGGGCCGACACCTTC. This translates into CASSSTWKRADTF.

The chain is built from TRBV5-1 and TRBJ2-1, with 9 positions matching TRBD1. The CDR3 consists of 15 residues. CDR1 SGHRS and CDR2 YFSETQ come from the germline V gene. V gave up 4 bases and J gave up 1 base; unmatched junction bases: 3. CDR3 bases: TGCGCCAGCAGCACTGACAGGGGGTCCTACAATGAGCAGTTCTTC. Protein sequence: CASSTDRGSYNEQFF.

The V gene is TRBV5-4, the J gene TRBJ1-6, with 8 bases matching TRBD1. CDR1 SGHNT and CDR2 YYREEE come from the germline V gene (reference sequence). J lost 6 bases, V lost 5 bases, and 1 base had no gene match. This CDR3 spans 13 amino acids. The CDR3: CASSGQGNSPLHF. The CDR3 DNA sequence: TGTGCCAGCAGTGGACAGGGTAATTCACCCCTCCACTTT.

A few counts support this clone. The chain combines TRBV9 with TRBJ2-3, with D possibly being TRBD2 (7 bases). From germline, CDR1 is SGDLS and CDR2 YYNGEE. The CDR3 runs 16 residues. V gave up 1 base and J gave up 4 bases, with 16 bases separating them. The CDR3 coding sequence is TGTGCCAGCAGCGTATTTGGGGGGGGGCCTCCAGATACGCAGTATTTT. It is translated as CASSVFGGGPPDTQYF.

This clone appeared a few times. CDR3 bases: TGCAGCGTTGAGTTCGGCACAGCATCTGAAGCTTTCTTT. Translated, it gives CSVEFGTASEAFF. The V call is TRBV29-1, the J call TRBJ1-1; D remains ambiguous. The CDR3 contains 13 residues. The germline V and J ends were trimmed by 3 bases and 6 bases, with 14 bases remaining between them. The V gene's germline CDR1 is SQVTM and CDR2 ANQGSEA.

This clone was observed a handful of times. The chain recombines TRBV7-2 with TRBJ2-5, with D possibly being TRBD2 (5 bases). Trimming stripped 2 bases from V and 5 bases from J, with 9 bases between. Germline CDR1 reads SGHTA; CDR2 reads FQGNSA. The CDR3 is 13 residues long. The CDR3 reads CASSLTREETQYF. The CDR3 region has the DNA TGTGCCAGCAGCTTAACTAGGGAGGAGACCCAGTACTTC.

This chain uses TRBV7-9 with TRBJ2-5; D not certain. The CDR3 loop spans 15 amino acids. The germline V gene encodes CDR1 SEHNR and CDR2 FQNEAQ (reference sequence). Trimming took off 11 bases at V and 2 bases at J, with 21 bases between the two ends. The CDR3 nucleotides are TGTGCCCCCGTTGGGCACCCTCTACGGCAAGAGACCCAGTACTTC. This codes for CAPVGHPLRQETQYF.

A few counts support this clone. The rearrangement joins TRBV5-1 to TRBJ2-2; TRBD2 matches 8 bases. From germline, CDR1 is SGHRS and CDR2 YFSETQ. The J segment lost 5 bases and the V segment lost 4 bases, leaving 7 bases of the junction unmatched. This CDR3 contains 15 residues. Here the CDR3 DNA reads TGCGCCAGCAGCAGGACCCGGGGGGGAACCGGGGAGCTGTTTTTT. This gives the protein CASSRTRGGTGELFF.

The J gene is TRBJ2-3, the V gene TRBV5-4; the match to TRBD2 covers 12 bases. The CDR3 loop spans 16 amino acids. The junction had 3 bases not matched to a gene; V was cut back by 0 bases and J by 4 bases. CDR1 is SGHNT and CDR2 is YYREEE in the germline V gene (reference sequence). DNA for the CDR3: TGTGCCAGCAGCTTGGCTAGCGGGGGGGTATCAGATACGCAGTATTTT. It yields the protein CASSLASGGVSDTQYF. Complete variable domain (other parts from reference TRBV5-4 and TRBJ2-3): ETGVTQSPTHLIKTRGQQVTLRCSSQSGHNTVSWYQQALGQGPQFIFQYYREEENGRGNFPPRFSGLQFPNYSSELNVNALELDDSALYLCASSLASGGVSDTQYFGPGTRLTVL.

In its sample, this clone was seen a few times. This chain uses TRBV19 with TRBJ1-1, with TRBD1 matching over 9 bases. V was pared by 9 bases and J by 7 bases, with 6 bases of the junction left unmatched. Germline V lookup: CDR1 LNHDA, CDR2 SQIVND (reference sequence). The CDR3 is 12 residues long. The CDR3 reads CASYDRGIEAFF. CDR3 in DNA: TGTGCCAGCTACGACAGGGGGATTGAAGCTTTCTTT.

This chain uses TRBV5-1 with TRBJ1-4; D is uncertain. V was cut by 0 bases and J by 8 bases, with 20 bases left in between. This CDR3 spans 17 amino acids. Germline CDR1 reads SGHRS; CDR2 reads YFSETQ. The CDR3 DNA follows: TGCGCCAGCAGCTTGGCCGGTAACGGTAAACCGTGGGAAAAACTGTTTTTT. This translates into CASSLAGNGKPWEKLFF.

J is TRBJ1-5 and V is TRBV5-8; TRBD1 aligns across 8 bases. Germline CDR1 and CDR2: SGHTS and YDEGEE. CDR3 length equals 15 residues. The V and J ends lost 0 bases and 4 bases, in that order; junction bases with no gene match: 3. The CDR3 DNA reads as TGTGCCAGCAGCTTGGCCGGACAGGGAAATCAGCCCCAGCATTTT. Its translation: CASSLAGQGNQPQHF.

This CDR3 reads CASSRTSGGAWDEQYF. The CDR3 nucleotides read TGTGCCAGCAGCCGGACTAGCGGGGGGGCCTGGGACGAGCAGTACTTC. The V gene is TRBV5-6, the J gene TRBJ2-7, with 15 positions matching TRBD2. The CDR3 contains 16 residues. The trim removed 4 bases at V and 5 bases at J, leaving 7 bases unmatched. CDR1 is SGHDT and CDR2 is YYEEEE in the germline V gene.

The V gene is TRBV19, the J gene TRBJ2-1; D remains unclear. The CDR3 consists of 12 residues. Looked up from germline, CDR1 is LNHDA and CDR2 is SQIVND (reference sequence). V lost 6 bases, J lost 4 bases, and 7 bases lay in between. The CDR3 here is CASSWAYNEQFF. The DNA for the CDR3 is TGTGCCAGTAGCTGGGCATACAATGAGCAGTTCTTC.

Note on this clone: At the DNA level, this CDR3 is encoded by other sequences in the same sample as well. The rearrangement links TRBV18 to TRBJ1-5; 9 positions match TRBD1. There are 15 residues in the CDR3. Germline-derived CDR1 and CDR2 are KGHSH and LQKENI. With 3 bases clipped from V and 4 bases from J, the junction kept 4 bases outside the gene matches. CDR3 DNA: TGTGCCAGCTCACCGGACAGGGGTGGGAATCAGCCCCAGCATTTT. This sequence encodes CASSPDRGGNQPQHF.

This chain connects TRBV5-4 to TRBJ2-5; 8 nucleotides match TRBD2. The germline gives CDR1 SGHNT, CDR2 YYREEE (reference sequence). The CDR3 loop spans 16 amino acids. V lost 0 bases and J lost 1; bases outside the gene matches: 5. The CDR3 region is CASSLGSGGFQETQYF. In nucleotides, the CDR3 is TGTGCCAGCAGCTTGGGGAGCGGGGGTTTCCAAGAGACCCAGTACTTC.

Note on this clone: Lacking the conserved final phenylalanine or tryptophan, this CDR3 likely reflects a read error. V and J are TRBV19 and TRBJ2-7; 11 nucleotides match TRBD1. After removal of 5 bases from V and 4 bases from J, the junction contained 7 bases not matched to a gene. This CDR3 region has 15 residues. Germline V CDR1 and CDR2: LNHDA, SQIVND (reference sequence). In DNA, the CDR3 is TGTGCCAGTAGTCAGGGGACAGGGGGACTTTACGAGCAGTACCTC. Its protein is CASSQGTGGLYEQYL.

The chain combines TRBV19 with TRBJ2-7; 9 bases fit TRBD1. The J segment lost 2 bases and the V segment lost 6 bases, leaving 8 bases of the junction unmatched. Germline CDR1 LNHDA, CDR2 SQIVND (reference sequence). The CDR3 has 15 residues. In DNA form, the CDR3 reads TGTGCCAGTAGCGAGGACAGGGGAGGTACCTACGAGCAGTACTTC. This codes for CASSEDRGGTYEQYF.

J is TRBJ1-6 and V is TRBV4-3, with 8 nucleotides matching TRBD1. Losses at the gene ends were 4 bases for V and 5 bases for J; bases not matched to a gene: 7. In germline, CDR1 is LGHNA, CDR2 YSLEER. The CDR3 runs to 16 residues. CDR3 sequence (DNA): TGCGCCAGCAGCCTCGGACAGGGTTCTGATAATTCACCCCTCCACTTT. This codes for CASSLGQGSDNSPLHF.

The chain couples TRBV10-3 to TRBJ2-2; TRBD2 matches at 14 bases. V shed 6 bases, J shed 3 bases, and the junction held 9 bases outside the gene matches. The CDR3 has 18 amino acids. Germline assignment: CDR1 ENHRY and CDR2 SYGVKD. CDR3 sequence: CAIRTGTSGGPYTGELFF. The CDR3 DNA reads TGTGCCATCAGGACCGGGACTAGCGGGGGCCCCTACACCGGGGAGCTGTTTTTT.

A few counts support this clone. The chain links TRBV7-9 to TRBJ1-2, with 9 bases that match TRBD1. The CDR3 totals 15 residues. V shed 5 bases and J 2 bases; nucleotides not matched to a gene: 6. CDR1 SEHNR and CDR2 FQNEAQ come from the germline V gene (reference sequence). CDR3 coding DNA: TGTGCCAGCAGCCAGGGACAGGGCACGAACTATGGCTACACCTTC. Translating it yields CASSQGQGTNYGYTF.

The V gene is TRBV5-1, the J gene TRBJ2-7; possible D gene TRBD1, 5 bases. The V end lost 3 bases, the J end lost 2 bases, and 15 bases lay between the germline ends. Germline V gene lookup returns CDR1 SGHRS and CDR2 YFSETQ. The CDR3 sequence is 15 residues long. The CDR3 DNA is TGCGCCAGCAGCTGGGGCGGCCCTGCTACCTACGAGCAGTACTTC. Its protein is CASSWGGPATYEQYF.

J is TRBJ2-2 and V is TRBV4-3; D unresolved. Germline V gene sequence: CDR1 LGHNA, CDR2 YSLEER. Trimming shortened V by 0 bases and J by 3 bases, and 8 bases separated the two germline ends. The CDR3 consists of 15 residues. The CDR3 region has the DNA TGCGCCAGCAGCCAAGATCGGTGGTACACCGGGGAGCTGTTTTTT. Amino acids: CASSQDRWYTGELFF.

Only a few counts were recorded for this clone. DNA for the CDR3: TGTGCCAGCAGCTCCCTGACTAGCGGGGGGGCAAGGGGCAAGGGGGTGTTCTTC. The encoded protein is CASSSLTSGGARGKGVFF. The V and J genes are TRBV11-2 and TRBJ2-1; TRBD2 matches 14 bases. Germline CDR1 is SGHAT and CDR2 is FQNNGV. The CDR3 covers 18 residues. J gave up 15 bases and V 4 bases, and 20 bases lay outside the gene matches.

The CDR3 loop is CASRSGTVGGYTF. The CDR3, as DNA: TGTGCCAGCAGATCCGGGACAGTAGGAGGCTACACCTTC. V gene TRBV2 combines with J gene TRBJ1-2, with TRBD1 matching over 7 bases. This CDR3 comprises 13 residues. Germline-derived CDR1 and CDR2 are SNHLY and FYNNEI. V lost 6 bases, J lost 8 bases, and 9 bases stayed unmatched.

The genes are TRBV11-2 and TRBJ2-3; D is unresolved. The V end lost 4 bases, the J end lost 8 bases, and 7 bases lay between the germline ends. This CDR3 region has 11 residues. Germline CDR1 reads SGHAT; CDR2 reads FQNNGV. CDR3 sequence reads: CASSSVVTQYF. CDR3 nucleotide sequence: TGTGCCAGCAGCTCCGTAGTTACGCAGTATTTT.